A selection of T cell receptor beta chains follows, all from one sample in a study of OX40 agonist ivuxolimab in advanced cancers. Assay: immunoSEQ multiplex PCR; the TCRdb copy retains only in-frame clones and omits some. The sample lists tens of thousands of clones, 82% occurring once. The sequencing used CD4+ or CD8+ T cells sorted from blood, collected in a trial of the OX40 agonist ivuxolimab. The receptor set was obtained from an adult with an advanced solid tumor such as melanoma, head and neck, liver or kidney cancer. Each CDR3 is given with its conserved first and last residue. The D gene is left open where the match is weak. Clone size is given for some rows only: seen once, a few or many times, or a class if the clone is expanded.

D gene | J gene | V gene | clone size | CDR3 protein | CDR3 DNA
TRBD1 | TRBJ2-1 | TRBV15 | NA | CATSSGQVSYNEQFF | TGTGCCACCAGCTCTGGACAGGTATCCTACAATGAGCAGTTCTTC
NA | TRBJ2-7 | TRBV19 | NA | CASSNAQARYEQYF | TGTGCCAGTAGTAACGCACAGGCCAGATACGAGCAGTACTTC
TRBD1 | TRBJ1-1 | TRBV28 | few | CASSSTGGYGMAFF | TGTGCCAGCAGTTCGACAGGGGGGTATGGGATGGCTTTCTTT
NA | TRBJ2-3 | TRBV13 | NA | CASSLWTGGTDTQYF | TGTGCCAGCAGCTTATGGACGGGGGGCACAGATACGCAGTATTTT
TRBD1 | TRBJ1-2 | TRBV6-4 | NA | CASSDFAGTGVSYGYTF | TGTGCCAGCAGTGACTTCGCCGGGACAGGGGTATCCTATGGCTACACCTTC
TRBD1 | TRBJ2-7 | TRBV19 | NA | CASSNTGVYEQYF | TGTGCCAGTAGTAACACAGGGGTCTACGAGCAGTACTTC
TRBD1 | TRBJ2-3 | TRBV19 | NA | CASSIGAGGEDTQYF | TGTGCCAGTAGTATAGGGGCAGGGGGTGAAGATACGCAGTATTTT
TRBD1 | TRBJ1-5 | TRBV19 | NA | CASSGQVGQPQHF | TGTGCCAGTAGTGGACAGGTTGGTCAGCCCCAGCATTTT
NA | TRBJ2-2 | TRBV2 | few | CASSFQGTGELFF | TGTGCCAGCAGTTTCCAAGGGACCGGGGAGCTGTTTTTT
TRBD1 | TRBJ1-2 | TRBV5-6 | few | CASSLQGSDTF | TGTGCCAGCAGCTTACAGGGGAGTGACACCTTC
TRBD2 | TRBJ2-3 | TRBV13 | NA | CASSLGGGGTDTQYF | TGTGCCAGCAGCTTGGGCGGGGGGGGCACAGATACGCAGTATTTT
TRBD2 | TRBJ2-7 | TRBV27 | NA | CASSLLYSGGPVIYEQYF | TGTGCCAGCAGTTTACTTTATAGCGGGGGGCCAGTTATCTACGAGCAGTACTTC